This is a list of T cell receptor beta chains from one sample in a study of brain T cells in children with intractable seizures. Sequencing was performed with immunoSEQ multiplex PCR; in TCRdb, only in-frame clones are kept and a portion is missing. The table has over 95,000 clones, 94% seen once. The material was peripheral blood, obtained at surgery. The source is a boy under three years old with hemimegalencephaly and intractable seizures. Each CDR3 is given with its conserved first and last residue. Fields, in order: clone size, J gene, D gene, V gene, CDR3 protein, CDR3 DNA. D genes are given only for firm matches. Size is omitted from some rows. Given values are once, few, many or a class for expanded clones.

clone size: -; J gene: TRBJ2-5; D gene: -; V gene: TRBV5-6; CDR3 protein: CASSLSGFQETQYF; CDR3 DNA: TGTGCCAGCAGCTTGTCGGGGTTTCAAGAGACCCAGTACTTC
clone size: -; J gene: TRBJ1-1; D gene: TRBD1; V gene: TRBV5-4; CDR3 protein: CASSSDRGLPEAFF; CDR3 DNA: TGTGCCAGCAGCTCGGACAGGGGGCTCCCTGAAGCTTTCTTT
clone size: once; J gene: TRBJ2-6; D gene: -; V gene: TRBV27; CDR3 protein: CASSRQGSFSGANVLTF; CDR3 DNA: TGTGCCAGCAGTAGGCAGGGATCCTTCTCTGGGGCCAACGTCCTGACTTTC
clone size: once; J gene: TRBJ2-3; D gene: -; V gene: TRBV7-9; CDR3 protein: CASSYGLRPRHTDTQYF; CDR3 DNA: TGTGCCAGCAGCTATGGCCTTCGGCCTAGGCATACAGATACGCAGTATTTT
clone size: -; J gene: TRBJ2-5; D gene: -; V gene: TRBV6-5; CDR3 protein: CASSSGSLETQYF; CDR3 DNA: TGTGCCAGCAGTTCCGGGTCTTTGGAGACCCAGTACTTC
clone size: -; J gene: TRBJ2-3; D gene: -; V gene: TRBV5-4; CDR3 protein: CASSLGAGRGTDTQYF; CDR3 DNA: TGTGCCAGCAGCTTGGGGGCGGGACGAGGGACAGATACGCAGTATTTT
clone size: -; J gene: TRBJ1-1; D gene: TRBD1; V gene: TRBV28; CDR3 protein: CASSLAQGGMNTEAFF; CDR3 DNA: TGTGCCAGCAGTTTAGCACAGGGGGGAATGAACACTGAAGCTTTCTTT
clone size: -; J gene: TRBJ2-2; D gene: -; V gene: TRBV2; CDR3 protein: CASSVRRNTGELFF; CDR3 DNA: TGTGCCAGCAGTGTGAGAAGGAACACCGGGGAGCTGTTTTTT
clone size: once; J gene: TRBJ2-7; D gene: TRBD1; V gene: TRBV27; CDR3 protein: CASSLSGTGYEQYF; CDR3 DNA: TGTGCCAGCAGTTTAAGCGGGACAGGGTACGAGCAGTACTTC
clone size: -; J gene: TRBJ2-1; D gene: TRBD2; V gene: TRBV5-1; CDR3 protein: CASSGIGTRGNEQFF; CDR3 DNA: TGCGCCAGCAGCGGGATCGGGACTAGAGGAAATGAGCAGTTCTTC
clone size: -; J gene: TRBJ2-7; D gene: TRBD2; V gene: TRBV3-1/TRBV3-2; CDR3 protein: CASSHSPGGSYEQYF; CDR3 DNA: TGTGCCAGCAGCCATTCTCCGGGCGGGAGCTACGAGCAGTACTTC
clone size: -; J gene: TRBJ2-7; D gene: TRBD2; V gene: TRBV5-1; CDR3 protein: CASRRREGSYEQYF; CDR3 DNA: TGCGCCAGCAGACGGCGGGAGGGCTCGTACGAGCAGTACTTC
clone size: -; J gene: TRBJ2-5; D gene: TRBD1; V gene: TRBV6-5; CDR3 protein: CASTWDRDQETQYF; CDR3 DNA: TGTGCCAGCACCTGGGACAGGGACCAAGAGACCCAGTACTTC
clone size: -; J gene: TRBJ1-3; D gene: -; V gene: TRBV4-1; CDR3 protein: CASSPGQSSGNTIYF; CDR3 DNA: TGCGCCAGCAGCCCCGGGCAAAGCTCTGGAAACACCATATATTTT
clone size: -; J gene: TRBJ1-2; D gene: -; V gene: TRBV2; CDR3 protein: CASNLQGVEGYGYTF; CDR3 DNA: TGTGCCAGCAACTTACAGGGAGTCGAGGGGTATGGCTACACCTTC
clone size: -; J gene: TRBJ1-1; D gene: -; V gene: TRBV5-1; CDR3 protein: CASSLDSGYNTEAFF; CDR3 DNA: TGCGCCAGCAGCTTGGATTCTGGGTACAACACTGAAGCTTTCTTT
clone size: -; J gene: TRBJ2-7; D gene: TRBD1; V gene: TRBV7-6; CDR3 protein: CASSWRTGLTYEQYF; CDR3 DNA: TGTGCCAGCAGCTGGAGGACAGGCTTGACCTACGAGCAGTACTTC
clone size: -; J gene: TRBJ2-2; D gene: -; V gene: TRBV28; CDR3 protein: CASSLPDTGELFF; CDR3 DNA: TGTGCCAGCAGTTTACCTGACACCGGGGAGCTGTTTTTT
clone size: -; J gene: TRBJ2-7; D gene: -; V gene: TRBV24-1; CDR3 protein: CATSGIGLEGYEQYF; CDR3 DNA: TGTGCCACCAGTGGTATCGGACTCGAAGGTTACGAGCAGTACTTC
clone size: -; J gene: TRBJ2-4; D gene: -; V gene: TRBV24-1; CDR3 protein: CATSGGGRNIQYF; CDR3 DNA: TGTGCCACCAGTGGAGGGGGGAGGAACATTCAGTACTTC
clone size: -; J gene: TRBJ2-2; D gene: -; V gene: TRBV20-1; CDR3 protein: CSASWRGNTGELFF; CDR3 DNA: TGCAGTGCTAGTTGGCGGGGGAACACCGGGGAGCTGTTTTTT
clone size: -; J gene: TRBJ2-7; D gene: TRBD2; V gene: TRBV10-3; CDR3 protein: CAIRTSGSSYEQYF; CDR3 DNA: TGTGCCATCAGGACTAGCGGTTCGTCCTACGAGCAGTACTTC
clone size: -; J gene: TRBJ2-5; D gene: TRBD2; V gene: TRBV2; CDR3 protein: CASSQGLARALTQYF; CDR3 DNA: TGTGCCAGCAGTCAAGGACTAGCGCGCGCGCTCACCCAGTACTTC
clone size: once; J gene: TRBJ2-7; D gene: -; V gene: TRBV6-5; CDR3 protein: CASSRRSADFYEQYF; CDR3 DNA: TGTGCCAGCAGCCGGAGGAGCGCCGACTTCTACGAGCAGTACTTC
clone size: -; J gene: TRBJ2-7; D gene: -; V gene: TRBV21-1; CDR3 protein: CASKAKRGQSSPYEQYF; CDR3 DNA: TGTGCCAGTAAGGCAAAACGTGGACAGTCTTCCCCCTACGAGCAGTACTTC
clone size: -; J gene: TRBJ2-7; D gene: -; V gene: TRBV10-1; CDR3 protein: CASSEVGAGLYF; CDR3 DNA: TGCGCCAGCAGTGAAGTGGGAGCGGGTCTGTACTTC
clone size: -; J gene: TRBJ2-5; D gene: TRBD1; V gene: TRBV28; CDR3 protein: CASSLRDRGSETQYF; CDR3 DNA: TGTGCCAGCAGTCTCCGGGACAGGGGTTCAGAGACCCAGTACTTC
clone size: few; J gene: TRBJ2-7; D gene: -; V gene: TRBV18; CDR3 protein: CASSPRPYEQYF; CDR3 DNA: TGTGCCAGCTCACCACGTCCCTACGAGCAGTACTTC
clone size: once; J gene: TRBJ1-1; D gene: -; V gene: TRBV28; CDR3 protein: CASRVNTEAFF; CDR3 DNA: TGTGCCAGCAGGGTGAACACTGAAGCTTTCTTT
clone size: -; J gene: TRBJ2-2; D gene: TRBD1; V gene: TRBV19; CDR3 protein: CASSRTGITGELFF; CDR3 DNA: TGTGCCAGCTCCCGGACAGGGATCACCGGGGAGCTGTTTTTT
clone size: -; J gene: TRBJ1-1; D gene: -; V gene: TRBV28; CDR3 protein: CASSFQTQDGNTEAFF; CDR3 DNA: TGTGCCAGCAGTTTCCAGACCCAGGACGGGAACACTGAAGCTTTCTTT